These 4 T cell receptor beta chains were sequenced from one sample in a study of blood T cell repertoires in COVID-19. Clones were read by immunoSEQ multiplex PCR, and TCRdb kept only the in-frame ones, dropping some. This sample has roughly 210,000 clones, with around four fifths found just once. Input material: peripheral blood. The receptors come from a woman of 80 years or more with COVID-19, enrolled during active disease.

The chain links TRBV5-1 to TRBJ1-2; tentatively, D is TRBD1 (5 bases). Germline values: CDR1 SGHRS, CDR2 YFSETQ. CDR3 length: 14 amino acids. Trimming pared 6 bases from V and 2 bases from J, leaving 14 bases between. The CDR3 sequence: CASTKDPGNYGYTF. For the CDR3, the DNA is TGCGCCAGCACCAAAGACCCAGGGAACTATGGCTACACCTTC.

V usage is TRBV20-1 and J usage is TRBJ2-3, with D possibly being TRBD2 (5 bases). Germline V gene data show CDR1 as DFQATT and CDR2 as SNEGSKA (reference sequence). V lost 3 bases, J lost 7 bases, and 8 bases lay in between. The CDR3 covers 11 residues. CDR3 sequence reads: CSASVGNTQYF. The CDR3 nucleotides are TGCAGTGCTAGCGTCGGGAATACGCAGTATTTT.

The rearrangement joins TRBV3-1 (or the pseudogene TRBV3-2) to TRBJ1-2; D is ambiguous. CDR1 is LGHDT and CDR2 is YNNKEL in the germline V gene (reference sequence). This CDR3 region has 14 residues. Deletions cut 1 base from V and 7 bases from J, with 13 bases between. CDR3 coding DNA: TGTGCCAGCAGCCAAGGCGGGATAGGATCTGGCTACACCTTC. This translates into CASSQGGIGSGYTF.

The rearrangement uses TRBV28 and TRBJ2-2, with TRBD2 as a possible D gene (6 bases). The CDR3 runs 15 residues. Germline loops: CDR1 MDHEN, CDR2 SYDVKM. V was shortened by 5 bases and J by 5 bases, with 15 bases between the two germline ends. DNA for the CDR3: TGTGCCAGCAGTCGCAGCGGGCAGAGAACCGGGGAGCTGTTTTTT. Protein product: CASSRSGQRTGELFF.